Listed below are T cell receptor beta chains from one sample, sequenced in a study of blood T cell repertoires in COVID-19. Clones were read by immunoSEQ multiplex PCR, and TCRdb kept only the in-frame ones, dropping some. The profile shows some 28,000 clones, around 88% of them singletons. The material sequenced was peripheral blood. These receptors all come from a human donor in a cohort sampled during active COVID-19. The conserved cysteine and the conserved F or W are not part of the CDR3 here. Fields, in order: V gene, J gene, CDR3 protein.

TRBV6-4	TRBJ2-2	ASSLNSNTGELF
TRBV6-1	TRBJ2-3	ASSEQGTDTQY
TRBV19	TRBJ1-2	ASSPRWGDYGYT
TRBV6-2/TRBV6-3	TRBJ1-5	ASSYPKGGTRNQPQH
TRBV5-1	TRBJ2-3	ASKLAGLPDTQY
TRBV7-9	TRBJ2-5	ASSHSGSGETQY
TRBV11-3	TRBJ2-7	ASAKENYEQY
TRBV12-5	TRBJ2-1	ASGLSGSYNEQF
TRBV11-3	TRBJ2-4	ASSLTNEGDIQY
TRBV19	TRBJ1-1	ASSMGGPNTEAF
TRBV6-5	TRBJ2-3	ASSRLAGGTDTQY
TRBV18	TRBJ2-7	ASSPPGGEGEQY
TRBV6-1	TRBJ1-6	ASSERLLSYNSPLH
TRBV7-9	TRBJ2-7	ASSLVAGLGEQY
TRBV7-8	TRBJ1-1	ASSLEFRGSTEAF